This T cell receptor beta chain was profiled in a study of T cells in tuberculosis. Study overall: This South African cohort compared adolescents with or without latent tuberculosis against adults with active tuberculosis. Study-level findings and limits: The TCR-beta difference was not significant; alpha differences partly reflected length. Classification accuracy was 87% (AUROC around 0.9) with the GMM-specific repertoire.

Clones were read by immunoSEQ multiplex PCR, and TCRdb kept only the in-frame ones, dropping some. The table lists about 25,000 clones, around nine tenths of them singletons. This CDR3 is built from 15 residues. Looked up from germline, CDR1 is MNHEY and CDR2 is SVGAGI. V lost 6 bases and J lost 1; bases outside the gene matches: 7. As to this clone: Its antigen is as yet unknown.

This receptor was obtained from a donor between 10 and 35 years old with latent tuberculosis or without tuberculosis infection. Some clones in this sample may be carry-over from other donors' samples. What was sequenced was PBMCs. The V gene is TRBV6-5, the J gene TRBJ2-3; TRBD1 aligns across 7 bases. CDR3 protein: CASSPRGSGTDTQYF. The CDR3 bases are TGTGCCAGCAGCCCCAGGGGGTCAGGCACAGATACGCAGTATTTT.